A single T cell receptor beta chain is shown here with its context. This record belongs to a study of blood T cell repertoires in COVID-19. The overall study: COVID-19 samples from acute and convalescent phases originated in the United States, Italy and Spain. The cDNA or gDNA used as material had been derived from T cells, B-cell-depleted T cells, or PBMCs.

Per the authors' pipeline: Reference gene primer amplification gave estimated nucleated cell counts. Clones were sequenced by immunoSEQ multiplex PCR, and TCRdb holds only the in-frame ones, with some missing. V and J calls and clone size are given by that table; D and trimming were obtained from the DNA. The sample shows over 200,000 clones, approximately 87% of them seen only once. The length of the CDR3 is 16 residues. Germline CDR1 is MNHNS and CDR2 is SASEGT. V shed 2 bases and J 1 base; nucleotides not matched to a gene: 5. The specimen was peripheral blood. The sequence was collected from a woman between 50 and 59 years old with acute or convalescent COVID-19. This rearrangement joins TRBV6-1 to TRBJ1-1; 9 bases line up with TRBD1. This CDR3 reads CASSERDRVGNTEAFF. CDR3 in DNA: TGTGCCAGCAGTGAACGGGACAGGGTAGGGAACACTGAAGCTTTCTTT.